This T cell receptor beta chain was captured in a study of T cell changes during pregnancy in multiple sclerosis. Trimming took 0 bases from V and 10 from J, leaving 8 bases between them. CDR3 length: 12 amino acids. Germline V CDR1 and CDR2: SGHRS, YFSETQ. Method: immunoSEQ multiplex PCR; TCRdb's copy keeps in-frame clones and lacks some. The sample contains over 35,000 clones, 85% to 95% of which appear only once. The chain combines TRBV5-1 with TRBJ2-1; D uncertain. This clonotype originated in a female donor with multiple sclerosis, enrolled in a pregnancy study. The source material was peripheral blood. The CDR3 DNA reads as TGCGCCAGCAGCTTGGCATTCGAGGAGCAGTTCTTC. Its translation is CASSLAFEEQFF.